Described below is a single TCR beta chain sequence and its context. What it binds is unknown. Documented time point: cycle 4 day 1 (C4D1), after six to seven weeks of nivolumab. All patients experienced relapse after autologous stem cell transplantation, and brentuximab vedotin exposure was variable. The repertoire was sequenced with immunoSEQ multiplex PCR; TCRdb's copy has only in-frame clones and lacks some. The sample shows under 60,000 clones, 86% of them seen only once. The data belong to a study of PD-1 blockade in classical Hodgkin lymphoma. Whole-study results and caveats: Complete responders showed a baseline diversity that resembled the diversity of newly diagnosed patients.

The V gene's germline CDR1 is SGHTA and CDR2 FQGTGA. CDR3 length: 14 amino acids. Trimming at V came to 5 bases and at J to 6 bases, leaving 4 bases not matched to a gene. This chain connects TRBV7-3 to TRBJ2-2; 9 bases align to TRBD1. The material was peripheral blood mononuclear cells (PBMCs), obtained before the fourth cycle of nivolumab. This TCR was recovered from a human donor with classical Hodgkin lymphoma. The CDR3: CASSLGQGSGELFF. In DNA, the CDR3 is TGTGCCAGCAGCCTGGGACAGGGCTCCGGGGAGCTGTTTTTT.